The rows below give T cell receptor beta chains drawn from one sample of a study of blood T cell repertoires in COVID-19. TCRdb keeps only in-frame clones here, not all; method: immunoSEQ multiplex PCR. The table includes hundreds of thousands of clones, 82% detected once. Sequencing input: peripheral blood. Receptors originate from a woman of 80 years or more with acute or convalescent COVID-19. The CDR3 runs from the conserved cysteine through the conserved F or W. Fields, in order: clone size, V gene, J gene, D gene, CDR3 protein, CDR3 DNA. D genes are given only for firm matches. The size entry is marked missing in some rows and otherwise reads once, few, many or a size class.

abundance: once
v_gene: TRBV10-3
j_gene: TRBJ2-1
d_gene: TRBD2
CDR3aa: CAISEEPAGGYNEQFF
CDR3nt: TGTGCCATCAGTGAGGAGCCAGCGGGGGGTTACAATGAGCAGTTCTTC

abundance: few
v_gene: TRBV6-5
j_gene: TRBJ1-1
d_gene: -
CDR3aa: CASSPGTFRNTEAFF
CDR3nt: TGTGCCAGCAGTCCCGGGACATTTCGGAACACTGAAGCTTTCTTT

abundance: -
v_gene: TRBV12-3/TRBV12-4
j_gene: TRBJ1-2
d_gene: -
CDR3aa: CASSLGGHGYTF
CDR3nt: TGTGCCAGTAGTTTGGGGGGGCATGGCTACACCTTC

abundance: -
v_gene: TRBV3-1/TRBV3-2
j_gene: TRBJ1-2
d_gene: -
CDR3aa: CASSPFGGSYGYTF
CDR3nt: TGTGCCAGCAGCCCCTTCGGGGGGTCCTATGGCTACACCTTC

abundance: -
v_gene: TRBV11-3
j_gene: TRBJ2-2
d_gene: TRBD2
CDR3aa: CASSLTPTSVAGELFF
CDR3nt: TGTGCCAGCAGCTTAACCCCGACTAGCGTCGCCGGGGAGCTGTTTTTT

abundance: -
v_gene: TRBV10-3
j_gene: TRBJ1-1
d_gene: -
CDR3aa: CAISGLGGYTEAFF
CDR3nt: TGTGCCATCAGTGGACTGGGGGGGTACACTGAAGCTTTCTTT

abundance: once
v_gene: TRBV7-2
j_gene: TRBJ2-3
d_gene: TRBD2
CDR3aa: CASSLGLRGGATDTQYF
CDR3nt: TGTGCCAGCAGCTTAGGTCTCCGCGGGGGAGCCACAGATACGCAGTATTTT

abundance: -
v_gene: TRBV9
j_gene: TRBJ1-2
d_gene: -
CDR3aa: CASSLQGTGYGYTF
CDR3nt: TGTGCCAGCAGCCTACAGGGTACTGGCTATGGCTACACCTTC

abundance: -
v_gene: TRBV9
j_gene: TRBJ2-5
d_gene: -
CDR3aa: CASSVGASGFETQYF
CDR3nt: TGTGCCAGCAGCGTAGGGGCCTCTGGATTTGAGACCCAGTACTTC

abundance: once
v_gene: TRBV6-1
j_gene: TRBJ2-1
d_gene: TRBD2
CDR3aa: CASSDAGGDNEQFF
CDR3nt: TGTGCCAGCAGTGACGCGGGGGGAGACAATGAGCAGTTCTTC

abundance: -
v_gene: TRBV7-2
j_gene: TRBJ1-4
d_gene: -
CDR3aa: CASSLGPGGEKLFF
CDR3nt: TGTGCCAGCAGCTTAGGTCCTGGGGGGGAAAAACTGTTTTTT

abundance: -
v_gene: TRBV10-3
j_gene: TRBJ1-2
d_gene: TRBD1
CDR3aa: CAIRAGTGDPGKYGYTF
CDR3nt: TGTGCCATCAGGGCCGGGACAGGGGACCCAGGAAAATATGGCTACACCTTC

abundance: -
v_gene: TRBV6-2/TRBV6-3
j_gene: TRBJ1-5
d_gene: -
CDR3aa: CASSPPFPEPQHF
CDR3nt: TGTGCCAGCAGTCCCCCGTTTCCAGAGCCCCAGCATTTT

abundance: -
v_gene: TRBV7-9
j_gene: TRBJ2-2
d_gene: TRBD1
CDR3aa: CASSLGTGSDTGELFF
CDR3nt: TGTGCCAGCAGCTTGGGGACAGGGTCGGACACCGGGGAGCTGTTTTTT

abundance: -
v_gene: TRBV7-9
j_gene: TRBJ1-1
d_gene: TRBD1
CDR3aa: CASSNSRQGQVAEAFF
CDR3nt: TGTGCCAGCAGCAATTCAAGACAGGGCCAGGTGGCTGAAGCTTTCTTT

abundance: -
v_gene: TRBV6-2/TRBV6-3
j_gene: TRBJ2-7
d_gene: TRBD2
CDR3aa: CASSSPSGGPYEQYF
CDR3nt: TGTGCCAGCAGTTCGCCTAGCGGGGGTCCCTACGAGCAGTACTTC

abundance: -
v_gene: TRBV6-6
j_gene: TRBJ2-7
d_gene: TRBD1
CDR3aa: CASIAPGQGLYEQYF
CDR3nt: TGTGCCAGCATTGCACCGGGACAGGGGCTCTACGAGCAGTACTTC

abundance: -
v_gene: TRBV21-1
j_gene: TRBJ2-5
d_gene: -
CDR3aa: CASSKQFWDSQGMETQYF
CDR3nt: TGTGCCAGCAGCAAACAGTTCTGGGACAGCCAAGGCATGGAGACCCAGTACTTC

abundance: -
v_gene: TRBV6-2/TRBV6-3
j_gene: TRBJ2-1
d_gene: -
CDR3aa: CASSQDYYNEQFF
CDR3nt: TGTGCCAGCAGCCAAGACTACTACAATGAGCAGTTCTTC

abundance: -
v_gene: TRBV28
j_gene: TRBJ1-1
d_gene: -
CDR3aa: CASSKRGTEAFF
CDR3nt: TGTGCCAGCAGCAAAAGGGGCACTGAAGCTTTCTTT

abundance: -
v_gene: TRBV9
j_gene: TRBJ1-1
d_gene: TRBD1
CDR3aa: CASSAVGTANTEAFF
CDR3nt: TGTGCCAGCAGCGCCGTCGGGACAGCGAACACTGAAGCTTTCTTT

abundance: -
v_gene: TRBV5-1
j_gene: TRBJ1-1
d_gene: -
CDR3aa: CASSSMNTEAFF
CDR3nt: TGCGCCAGCAGCTCCATGAACACTGAAGCTTTCTTT

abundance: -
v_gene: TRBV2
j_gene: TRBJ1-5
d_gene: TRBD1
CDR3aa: CASSEGQGSNQPQHF
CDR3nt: TGTGCCAGCAGTGAAGGACAGGGGAGCAATCAGCCCCAGCATTTT

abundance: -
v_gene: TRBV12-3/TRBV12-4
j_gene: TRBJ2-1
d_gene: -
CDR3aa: CASSPYRDSEQFF
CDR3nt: TGTGCCAGCAGTCCCTACCGGGACTCCGAGCAGTTCTTC

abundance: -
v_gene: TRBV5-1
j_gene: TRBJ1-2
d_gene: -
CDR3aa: CASSLDNRITGYTF
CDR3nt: TGCGCCAGCAGCCTCGATAACAGGATTACGGGCTACACCTTC

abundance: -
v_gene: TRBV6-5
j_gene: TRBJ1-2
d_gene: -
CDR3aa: CASSWQVQGNYGYTF
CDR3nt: TGTGCCAGCAGTTGGCAGGTACAGGGCAACTATGGCTACACCTTC

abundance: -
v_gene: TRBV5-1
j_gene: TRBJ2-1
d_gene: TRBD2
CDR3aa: CASSWEGEQFF
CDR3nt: TGCGCCAGCAGCTGGGAGGGTGAGCAGTTCTTC

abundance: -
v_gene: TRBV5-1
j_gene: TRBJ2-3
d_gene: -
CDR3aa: CASSSDSSTDTQYF
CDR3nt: TGCGCCAGCAGCTCGGACAGTAGCACAGATACGCAGTATTTT

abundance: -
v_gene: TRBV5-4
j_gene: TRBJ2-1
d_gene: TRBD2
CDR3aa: CASSLGLAGGLNEQFF
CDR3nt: TGTGCCAGCAGCTTAGGACTAGCGGGGGGGCTCAATGAGCAGTTCTTC

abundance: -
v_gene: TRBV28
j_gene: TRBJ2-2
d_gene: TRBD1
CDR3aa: CASSFGTGTGAGELFF
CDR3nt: TGTGCCAGCAGTTTCGGAACCGGGACAGGTGCCGGGGAGCTGTTTTTT

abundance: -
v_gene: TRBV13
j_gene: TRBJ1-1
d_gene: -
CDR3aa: CASSMNGGAKGTEAFF
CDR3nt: TGTGCCAGCAGCATGAATGGGGGCGCGAAGGGCACTGAAGCTTTCTTT

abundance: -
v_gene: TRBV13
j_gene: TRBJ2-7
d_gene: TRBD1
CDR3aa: CASSPGVRGHYEQYF
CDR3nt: TGTGCCAGCAGCCCGGGGGTCAGGGGGCACTACGAGCAGTACTTC

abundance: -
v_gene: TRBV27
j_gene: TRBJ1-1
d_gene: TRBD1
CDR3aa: CASSLSRRQGANTEAFF
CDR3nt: TGTGCCAGCAGTTTATCCAGAAGACAGGGGGCTAACACTGAAGCTTTCTTT

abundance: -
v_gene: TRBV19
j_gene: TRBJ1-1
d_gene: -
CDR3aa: CASSIRGLNTEAFF
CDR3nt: TGTGCCAGTAGTATAAGGGGCTTGAACACTGAAGCTTTCTTT